Listed here are 31 T cell receptor beta chains from one sample, sequenced in a study of regulatory T cells in long-lasting Graves disease. The sample's time point: newly diagnosed GD, antithyroid drugs for less than 3 months. From PBMCs, RNA was extracted and then used to make the TCR library. Relying on iRepertoire HTBI primers and Arm-PCR of CDR3 regions, the team built TCR beta libraries. TCRdb reprocessed the multiplex PCR reads via MiXCR and lists one record per CDR3 protein. The repertoire holds some 330,000 distinct CDR3 sequences, with about 12% as singletons. This sample was shared with a second study, whose subject was T cells in Graves' hyperthyroidism and ophthalmopathy.

Sequenced here: peripheral blood mononuclear cells (PBMCs), sampled at new diagnosis, from a patient treated with antithyroid drugs. All receptors come from a woman aged 18-29 years with Graves disease.

This clonotype was counted at least ten times. CDR3 loop: CASRGTAQETQYF. In DNA, the CDR3 is TGTGCCAGCAGGGGGACAGCCCAAGAGACCCAGTACTTC. The gene calls are TRBV11-2 and TRBJ2-5; TRBD1 matches 7 bases. The CDR3 consists of 13 residues. The V and J ends lost 6 bases and 1 base, in that order; junction bases with no gene match: 2. Germline-derived CDR1 and CDR2 are SGHAT and FQNNGV. Supplemented by reference TRBV11-2 and TRBJ2-5, the full variable domain reads EAGVAQSPRYKIIEKRQSVAFWCNPISGHATLYWYQQILGQGPKLLIQFQNNGVVDDSQLPKDRFSAERLKGVDSTLKIQPAKLEDSAVYLCASRGTAQETQYFGPGTRLLVL.

This clonotype was counted many times. The chain uses TRBV7-9 and TRBJ1-2, with a tentative D call TRBD1 (5 bases). Germline V gene sequence: CDR1 SEHNR, CDR2 FQNEAQ (reference sequence). Deletions cut 5 bases from V and 4 bases from J, with 20 bases between. There are 16 residues in the CDR3. The CDR3 nucleotides are TGTGCCAGCAGCCTTAGATACGGGGCCCCTGGCTATGGCTACACCTTC. It yields the protein CASSLRYGAPGYGYTF.

The sample holds many counts of this clonotype. This sequence joins TRBV6-1 and TRBJ1-6; D perhaps matches TRBD1 (5 bases). V shed 6 bases and J shed 6 bases, with 15 bases lying between them. CDR1 MNHNS and CDR2 SASEGT come from the germline V gene. The CDR3 contains 15 residues. The CDR3 DNA reads as TGTGCCAGCAGGGAGACAGCCGGTCCTAATTCACCCCTCCACTTT. This encodes CASRETAGPNSPLHF.

This clonotype showed up many times. The junction shows a germline mismatch at one end, possibly a read error. The chain carries TRBV27 and TRBJ1-5; tentative D call: TRBD1 (5 bases). Germline assignment: CDR1 MNHEY and CDR2 SMNVEV (reference sequence). This CDR3 region has 16 residues. In DNA form, the CDR3 reads TGTGCCAGCAGTTCCGAGGTGGGGGAAGGCAATCAGACCCAGCATTTT. Amino acid sequence: CASSSEVGEGNQTQHF.

This clonotype was observed at least ten times. The V gene is TRBV20-1, the J gene TRBJ1-1; D remains ambiguous. Trimming left V 5 bases short and J 5 bases short, with 12 bases between. Germline lookup yields CDR1 DFQATT and CDR2 SNEGSKA (reference sequence). The CDR3 extends over 12 amino acids. The CDR3 DNA reads as TGCAGTGCTGGCTGGGGTCGGACTGAAGCTTTCTTT. Amino acids: CSAGWGRTEAFF.

This clonotype was detected ten times or more. The chain employs TRBV6-1 and TRBJ1-2; 9 bases line up with TRBD1. The CDR3 runs 14 residues. Germline CDR1 reads MNHNS; CDR2 reads SASEGT. J lost 1 base, V lost 7 bases, and 4 bases had no gene match. The CDR3: CASNYRGRNYGYTF. The CDR3 coding sequence is TGTGCCAGCAACTACAGGGGGCGTAACTATGGCTACACCTTC.

J is TRBJ2-7 and V is TRBV18, with D unresolved. The CDR3 is made up of 12 amino acids. Per the germline V gene, CDR1 is KGHSH and CDR2 is LQKENI. V lost 4 bases to trimming and J lost 7 bases, with 11 bases between them. The DNA of the CDR3 is TGTGCCAGCTCACTTTTGAGGCGTGAGCAGTACTTC. As protein: CASSLLRREQYF. The full variable domain, its missing parts supplied by reference TRBV18 and TRBJ2-7, is NAGVMQNPRHLVRRRGQEARLRCSPMKGHSHVYWYRQLPEEGLKFMVYLQKENIIDESGMPKERFSAEFPKEGPSILRIQQVVRGDSAAYFCASSLLRREQYFGPGTRLTVT.

The rearrangement uses TRBV6-9 and TRBJ1-1; tentatively, D is TRBD1 (5 bases). V lost 4 bases to trimming and J lost 2 bases, with 11 bases between them. The CDR3 sequence is 14 residues long. CDR1 is MNHGY, CDR2 SVAAGI, per germline. The CDR3 is CASSLTRVNTEAFF. CDR3 DNA: TGTGCCAGCAGTTTGACCAGGGTCAACACTGAAGCTTTCTTT.

The J gene is TRBJ2-2, the V gene TRBV6-1; TRBD2 matches 8 bases. The CDR3 spans 16 residues. Trimming removed 8 bases from V and 6 bases from J; junction bases left unmatched: 14. Germline V gives CDR1 MNHNS, CDR2 SASEGT. CDR3 region: CASRLEPGLVAGELFF. CDR3 bases: TGTGCCAGCCGCTTGGAGCCGGGACTAGTCGCCGGGGAGCTGTTTTTT.

Only a few counts were recorded for this clonotype. The chain carries TRBV7-9 and TRBJ2-1; a weak D match, TRBD2 (7 bases). Trimming stripped 7 bases from V and 2 bases from J, with 15 bases between. The germline gives CDR1 SEHNR, CDR2 FQNEAQ (reference sequence). The CDR3 length is 15 residues. CDR3 loop: CASNRGGAPYNEQFF. DNA of the CDR3: TGTGCCAGCAACCGTGGGGGGGCCCCCTACAATGAGCAGTTCTTC.

This clonotype was detected ten times or more. The rearrangement links TRBV19 to TRBJ2-1, with 7 bases identical to TRBD2. After removal of 4 bases from V and 7 bases from J, the junction contained 16 bases not matched to a gene. CDR1 and CDR2 from the germline V gene are LNHDA and SQIVND (reference sequence). This CDR3 is built from 17 residues. CDR3 residues: CASSNLVGGSVYNEQFF. In nucleotides, the CDR3 is TGTGCCAGTAGTAACCTCGTGGGCGGGAGTGTGTATAATGAGCAGTTCTTC.

The chain carries TRBV13 and TRBJ2-2, with a possible D match to TRBD2 (7 bases). Trimming pared 5 bases from V and 6 bases from J, leaving 19 bases between. This CDR3 comprises 16 residues. Germline CDR1 is PRHDT and CDR2 is FYEKMQ (reference sequence). The CDR3: CASSPRGAGVPGELFF. The CDR3 DNA is TGTGCCAGCAGCCCCCGGGGGGCGGGAGTCCCCGGGGAGCTGTTTTTT.

With regard to this clonotype: A far larger clone differs by one base, so this is likely a read error. The chain employs TRBV7-2 and TRBJ1-2, with D unresolved. Looked up from germline, CDR1 is SGHTA and CDR2 is FQGNSA. The CDR3 runs to 11 residues. The CDR3 loop is CASSPNHGYTF. The DNA for the CDR3 is TGTGCCAGCAGCCCTAACCATGGCTACACCTTC.

As concerns this clonotype: Mismatch with germline at one junction end may stem from a read error. The V call is TRBV2, the J call TRBJ1-1; TRBD1 is a possible D gene (5 bases). This CDR3 contains 16 residues. The germline V gene encodes CDR1 SNHLY and CDR2 FYNNEI. This chain's CDR3 is CASSGRDSPRNTKAFF. DNA for the CDR3: TGTGCCAGCAGTGGCCGGGACTCCCCTAGAAACACTAAAGCTTTCTTT.

The chain employs TRBV27 and TRBJ2-1, with a weak D call TRBD2 (6 bases). V was cut by 5 bases and J by 0 bases, with 17 bases left in between. The CDR3 length is 17 residues. Germline CDR1 is MNHEY and CDR2 is SMNVEV (reference sequence). CDR3 DNA sequence: TGTGCCAGCAGTACATTGGAGGGTTTGGGCTCCTACAATGAGCAGTTCTTC. Its protein is CASSTLEGLGSYNEQFF.

Comments on this clonotype: A much larger clone is a single base away; this may be a read error. The J gene is TRBJ2-2, the V gene TRBV20-1, with 14 bases fitting TRBD2. Losses at the gene ends were 2 bases for V and 6 bases for J; bases not matched to a gene: 11. From germline, CDR1 is DFQATT and CDR2 SNEGSKA (reference sequence). The CDR3 consists of 18 residues. CDR3 nucleotide sequence: TGCAGTGCTAGAAATCCGGGACTAGCGGGAGCCGCCGCCGGGGAGCTGTTTTTT. Amino acid sequence: CSARNPGLAGAAAGELFF.

This clonotype has ten or more counts. This chain joins TRBV6-1 and TRBJ2-7; no clear D. The CDR3 extends over 16 amino acids. Looked up from germline, CDR1 is MNHNS and CDR2 is SASEGT. Trimming removed 5 bases at V and 6 bases at J, with 23 bases between. In DNA form, the CDR3 reads TGTGCCAGCAGTACCGCCCGTCGTTCCCCGCTAGGCGAGCAGTACTTC. It translates to CASSTARRSPLGEQYF.

The table lists this clonotype with many counts. This sequence joins TRBV27 and TRBJ2-7; TRBD1 might be the D (6 bases). Per germline, CDR1 MNHEY and CDR2 SMNVEV (reference sequence). Trimming shortened V by 5 bases and J by 2 bases, and 13 bases separated the two germline ends. The CDR3 contains 14 residues. DNA of the CDR3: TGTGCCAGCAGTACGACAGGTAACCCCTACGAGCAGTACTTC. This sequence encodes CASSTTGNPYEQYF.

This clonotype came up a few times. The rearrangement uses TRBV29-1 and TRBJ2-7, with D maybe TRBD2 (6 bases). Trimming cost V 6 bases and J 4 bases, with 13 bases left between them. This CDR3 region has 12 residues. Germline V gives CDR1 SQVTM, CDR2 ANQGSEA. In DNA, the CDR3 is TGCAGCGTCCCGGGACTTGCTTACGAGCAGTACTTC. Translated, it gives CSVPGLAYEQYF.

This clonotype showed up many times. This rearrangement joins TRBV6-1 to TRBJ2-1, with D perhaps TRBD1 (6 bases). Deletions cut 5 bases from V and 4 bases from J, with 12 bases between. This CDR3 is 14 amino acids long. Germline V gene lookup returns CDR1 MNHNS and CDR2 SASEGT. CDR3 in amino acids: CASSPMDRYNEQFF. In DNA, the CDR3 is TGTGCCAGCAGTCCTATGGACAGATACAATGAGCAGTTCTTC.

There are many counts of this clonotype. The chain combines TRBV20-1 with TRBJ2-4; D possibly corresponds to TRBD2 (7 bases). V was pared by 6 bases and J by 6 bases, with 27 bases between. The germline V gene encodes CDR1 DFQATT and CDR2 SNEGSKA (reference sequence). The CDR3 has 17 residues. The CDR3 bases are TGCAGTGCCCCGGGGGCCGGCGGGAGTGAGTTTAGAAACATTCAGTACTTC. Amino acids: CSAPGAGGSEFRNIQYF.

Regarding this clonotype: At one end the junction does not follow the germline gene, possibly because of a read error. CDR3 nucleotides: TGTGCCACCAATGATTCAGGAACGGCCGGATCTAACACCGGGGAGCTGTTTTTT. The encoded protein is CATNDSGTAGSNTGELFF. This chain uses TRBV24-1 with TRBJ2-2; no firm D call. CDR3 size: 18 residues. Looked up from germline, CDR1 is KGHDR and CDR2 is SFDVKD.

The chain joins TRBV7-9 to TRBJ1-1; maybe TRBD1 (5 bases). Per germline, CDR1 SEHNR and CDR2 FQNEAQ (reference sequence). The CDR3 is made up of 15 amino acids. V was clipped by 5 bases and J by 4 bases, with 17 bases between them. CDR3 DNA: TGTGCCAGCAGCAATCCTCCTGGGGGGGGCACTGAAGCTTTCTTT. Translated, it gives CASSNPPGGGTEAFF.

This clonotype came up many times. The chain is built from TRBV13 and TRBJ1-2, with D maybe TRBD1 (6 bases). V lost 4 bases and J 2 bases, leaving 8 bases between the germline ends. The germline V gene has CDR1 PRHDT and CDR2 FYEKMQ (reference sequence). The CDR3 runs 13 residues. In DNA, the CDR3 is TGTGCCAGCAGCTACGGGACAAACTATGGCTACACCTTC. Protein product: CASSYGTNYGYTF.

The sample holds many counts of this clonotype. One base away lies a much larger clone, so this may be a sequencing read error. The J gene is TRBJ2-5, the V gene TRBV7-2; 9 nucleotides align to TRBD2. Germline loops: CDR1 SGHTA, CDR2 FQGNSA. V lost 7 bases to trimming and J lost 5 bases; unmatched junction nucleotides: 17. The CDR3 loop spans 17 amino acids. CDR3 DNA: TGTGCCAGCACCCTCGGGGCTAGCGGGACCGTGGGGGAGACCCAGTACTTC. It is translated as CASTLGASGTVGETQYF. The variable domain in full, with the rest retrieved from reference TRBV7-2 and TRBJ2-5, is GAGVSQSPSNKVTEKGKDVELRCDPISGHTALYWYRQSLGQGLEFLIYFQGNSAPDKSGLPSDRFSAERTGGSVSTLTIQRTQQEDSAVYLCASTLGASGTVGETQYFGPGTRLLVL.

The chain recombines TRBV4-1 with TRBJ1-2, with D tentatively TRBD1 (5 bases). Germline assignment: CDR1 MGHRA and CDR2 YSYEKL. The CDR3 spans 18 residues. Trimming took off 6 bases at V and 5 bases at J, with 28 bases between the two ends. In DNA, the CDR3 is TGCGCCAGCAGTCCAAGTAGGCACAGGAGCCCCCAAATATATGGCTACACCTTC. The encoded protein is CASSPSRHRSPQIYGYTF.

This clonotype was recorded at least ten times. This CDR3 reads CASSLLGGQGRTDTQYF. CDR3 bases: TGTGCCAGCAGCTTACTAGGCGGACAGGGCCGCACAGATACGCAGTATTTT. The chain joins TRBV7-3 to TRBJ2-3, with 8 bases aligning to TRBD1. The CDR3 is 17 residues long. CDR1 and CDR2 from the germline V gene are SGHTA and FQGTGA. V trimming: 2 bases; J trimming: 1 base; junction bases outside the gene matches: 8.

Ten or more counts support this clonotype. The chain couples TRBV20-1 to TRBJ1-6, with D possibly matching TRBD1 (5 bases). V shed 5 bases and J shed 1 base, with 15 bases lying between them. Per the germline V gene, CDR1 is DFQATT and CDR2 is SNEGSKA (reference sequence). The CDR3 has 16 amino acids. CDR3 residues: CSASLRGPSYNSPLHF. In DNA, the CDR3 is TGCAGTGCTTCCCTCCGGGGCCCATCCTATAATTCACCCCTCCACTTT.

In its sample, this clonotype was seen many times. The chain couples TRBV28 to TRBJ1-4; 11 bases line up with TRBD1. The J segment lost 8 bases and the V segment lost 5 bases, leaving 19 bases of the junction unmatched. The CDR3 totals 19 residues. The germline gives CDR1 MDHEN, CDR2 SYDVKM. In DNA, the CDR3 is TGTGCCAGCAGTGTTTGCCGATGGAATGAGGGACAGGGGGTGGAAAAACTGTTTTTT. As protein: CASSVCRWNEGQGVEKLFF.

This clonotype was found many times. V and J are TRBV14 and TRBJ1-2; 7 nucleotides agree with TRBD1. Per germline, CDR1 SGHDN and CDR2 FVKESK. V lost 0 bases to trimming and J lost 4 bases; unmatched junction nucleotides: 5. CDR3 length: 15 amino acids. CDR3 protein: CASSQEAGTVYGYTF. In nucleotides, the CDR3 is TGTGCCAGCAGCCAAGAGGCCGGGACAGTCTATGGCTACACCTTC.

This clonotype came up many times. The CDR3 coding sequence is TGTGCCAGCAGTTTCCGGATGGCAAACACTGAAGCTTTCTTT. Amino acids: CASSFRMANTEAFF. The J gene is TRBJ1-1, the V gene TRBV12-3 or TRBV12-4; no clear D. The V and J ends lost 3 bases and 2 bases respectively, with 10 bases between them. The CDR3 sequence is 14 residues long.